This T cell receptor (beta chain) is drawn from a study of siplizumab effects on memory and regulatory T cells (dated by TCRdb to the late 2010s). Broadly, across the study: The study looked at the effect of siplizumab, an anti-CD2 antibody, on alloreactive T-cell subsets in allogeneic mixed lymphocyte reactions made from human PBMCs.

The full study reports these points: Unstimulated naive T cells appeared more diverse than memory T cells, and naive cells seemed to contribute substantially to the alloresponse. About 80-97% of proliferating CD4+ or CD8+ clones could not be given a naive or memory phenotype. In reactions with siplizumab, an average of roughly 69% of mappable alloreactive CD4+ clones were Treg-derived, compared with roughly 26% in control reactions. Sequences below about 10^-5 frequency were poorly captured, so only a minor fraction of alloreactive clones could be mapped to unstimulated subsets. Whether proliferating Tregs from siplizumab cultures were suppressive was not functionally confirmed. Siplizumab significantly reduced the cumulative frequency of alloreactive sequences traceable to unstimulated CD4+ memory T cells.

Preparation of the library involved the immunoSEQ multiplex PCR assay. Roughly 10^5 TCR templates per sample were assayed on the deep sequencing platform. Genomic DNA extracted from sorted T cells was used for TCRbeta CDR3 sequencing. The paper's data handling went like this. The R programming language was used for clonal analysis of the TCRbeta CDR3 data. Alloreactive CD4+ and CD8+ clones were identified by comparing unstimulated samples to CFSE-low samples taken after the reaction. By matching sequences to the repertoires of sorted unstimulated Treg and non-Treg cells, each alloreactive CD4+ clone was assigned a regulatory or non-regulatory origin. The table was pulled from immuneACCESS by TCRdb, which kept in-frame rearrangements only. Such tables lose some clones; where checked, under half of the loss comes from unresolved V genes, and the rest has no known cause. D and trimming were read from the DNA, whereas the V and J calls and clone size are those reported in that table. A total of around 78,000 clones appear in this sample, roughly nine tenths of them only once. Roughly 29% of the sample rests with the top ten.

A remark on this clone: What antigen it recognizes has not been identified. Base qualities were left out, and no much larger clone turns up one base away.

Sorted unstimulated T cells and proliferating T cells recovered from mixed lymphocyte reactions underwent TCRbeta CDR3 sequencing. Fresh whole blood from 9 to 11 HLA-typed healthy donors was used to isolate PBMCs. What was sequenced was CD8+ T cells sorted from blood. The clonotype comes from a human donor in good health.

The CDR3 amino acid sequence is: CASSPRTSLKNTEAFF. The DNA is as follows: TGCGCCAGCAGCCCTAGGACATCGCTAAAGAACACTGAAGCTTTCTTT. This sequence uses TRBV4-1 and TRBJ1-1, and the D gene may be TRBD1, 5 bases matching. Trimming costs V 4 bases and J 1 base, and their ends lie 16 bases apart. CDR1 and CDR2, per the germline V gene, are MGHRA and YSYEKL. The CDR3, from cysteine to phenylalanine, totals 16 residues. Just the 48-base CDR3 DNA is kept, in frame starting at base 1.